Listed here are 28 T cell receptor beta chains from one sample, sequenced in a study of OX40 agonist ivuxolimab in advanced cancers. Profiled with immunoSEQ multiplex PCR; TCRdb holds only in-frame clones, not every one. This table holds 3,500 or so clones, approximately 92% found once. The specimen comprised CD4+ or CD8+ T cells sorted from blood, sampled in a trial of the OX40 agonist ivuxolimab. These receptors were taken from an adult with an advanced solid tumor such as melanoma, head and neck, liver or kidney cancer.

The CDR3 protein is CASSGLGTALIYGYTF. DNA for the CDR3: TGTGCCAGCAGTGGTCTGGGGACAGCCCTAATCTATGGCTACACCTTC. V gene TRBV6-1 combines with J gene TRBJ1-2; 7 nucleotides align to TRBD1. V was pared by 4 bases and J by 4 bases, with 12 bases of the junction left unmatched. CDR1 is MNHNS and CDR2 is SASEGT in the germline V gene. The CDR3 has 16 residues.

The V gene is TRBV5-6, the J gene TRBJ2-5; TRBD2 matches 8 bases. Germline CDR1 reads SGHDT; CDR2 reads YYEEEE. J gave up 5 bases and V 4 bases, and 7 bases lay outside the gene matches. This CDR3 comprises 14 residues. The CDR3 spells CASSTGLAEETQYF. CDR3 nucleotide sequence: TGTGCCAGCAGCACCGGACTAGCCGAGGAGACCCAGTACTTC.

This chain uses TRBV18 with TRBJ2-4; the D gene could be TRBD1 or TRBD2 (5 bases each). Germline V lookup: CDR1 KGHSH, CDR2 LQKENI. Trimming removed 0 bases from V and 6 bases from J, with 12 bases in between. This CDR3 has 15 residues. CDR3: CASSPPLRDGNIQYF. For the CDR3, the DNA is TGTGCCAGCTCACCACCTCTCAGGGACGGAAACATTCAGTACTTC.

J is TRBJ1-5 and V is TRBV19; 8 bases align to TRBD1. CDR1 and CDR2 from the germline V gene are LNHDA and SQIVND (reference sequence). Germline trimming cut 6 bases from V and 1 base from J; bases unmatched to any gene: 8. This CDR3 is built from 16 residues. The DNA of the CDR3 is TGTGCCAGTAGCGCCGCAGGGGGCGGGAGCAATCAGCCCCAGCATTTT. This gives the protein CASSAAGGGSNQPQHF.

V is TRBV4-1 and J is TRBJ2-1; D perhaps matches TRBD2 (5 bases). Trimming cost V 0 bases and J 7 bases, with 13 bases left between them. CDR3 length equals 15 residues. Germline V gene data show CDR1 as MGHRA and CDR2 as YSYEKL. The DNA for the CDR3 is TGCGCCAGCAGCCAAGAGGGAGTAGAGACGAATGAGCAGTTCTTC. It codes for CASSQEGVETNEQFF.

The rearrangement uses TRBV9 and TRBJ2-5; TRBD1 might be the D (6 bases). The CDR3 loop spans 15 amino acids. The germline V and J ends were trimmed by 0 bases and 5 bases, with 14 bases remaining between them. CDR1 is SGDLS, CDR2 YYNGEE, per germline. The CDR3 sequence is CASSVGANRVETQYF. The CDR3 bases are TGTGCCAGCAGCGTAGGGGCAAACAGGGTCGAGACCCAGTACTTC.

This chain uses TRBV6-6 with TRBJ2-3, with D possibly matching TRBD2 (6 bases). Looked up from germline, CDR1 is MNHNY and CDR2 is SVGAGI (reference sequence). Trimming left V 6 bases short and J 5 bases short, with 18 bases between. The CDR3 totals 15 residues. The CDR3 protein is CASSGGERRKDTQYF. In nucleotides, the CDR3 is TGTGCCAGCAGCGGCGGGGAAAGGAGAAAAGATACGCAGTATTTT.

The DNA of the CDR3 is TGTGCCAGCAGCTTGTTGTTACAGGGGAATTATGGCTACACCTTC. The encoded protein is CASSLLLQGNYGYTF. V gene TRBV5-4 combines with J gene TRBJ1-2, with 7 bases lining up with TRBD1. The CDR3 runs 15 residues. Trimming took 1 base from V and 5 from J; bases not matched to a gene: 8. Germline assignment: CDR1 SGHNT and CDR2 YYREEE (reference sequence).

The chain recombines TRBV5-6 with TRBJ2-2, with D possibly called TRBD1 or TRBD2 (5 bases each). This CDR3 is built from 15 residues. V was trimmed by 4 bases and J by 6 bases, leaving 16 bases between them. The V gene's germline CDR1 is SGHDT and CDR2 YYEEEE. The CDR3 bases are TGTGCCAGCAGCGCTGGGGGTCCCCGGGCCGGGGAGCTGTTTTTT. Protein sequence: CASSAGGPRAGELFF. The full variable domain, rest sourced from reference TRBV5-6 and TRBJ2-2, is DAGVTQSPTHLIKTRGQQVTLRCSPKSGHDTVSWYQQALGQGPQFIFQYYEEEERQRGNFPDRFSGHQFPNYSSELNVNALLLGDSALYLCASSAGGPRAGELFFGEGSRLTVL.

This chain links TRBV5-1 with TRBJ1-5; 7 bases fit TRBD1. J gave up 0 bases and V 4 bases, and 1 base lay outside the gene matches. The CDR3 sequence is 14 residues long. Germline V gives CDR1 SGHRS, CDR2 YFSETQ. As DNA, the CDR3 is TGCGCCAGCAGCCGGGACAGTAGCAATCAGCCCCAGCATTTT. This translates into CASSRDSSNQPQHF.

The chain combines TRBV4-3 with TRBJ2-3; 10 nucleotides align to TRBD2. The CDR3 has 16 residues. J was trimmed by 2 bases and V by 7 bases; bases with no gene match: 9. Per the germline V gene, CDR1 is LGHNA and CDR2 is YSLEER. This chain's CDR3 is CASTPVAGGFTDTQYF. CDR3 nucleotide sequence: TGCGCCAGCACCCCCGTAGCGGGGGGATTCACAGATACGCAGTATTTT.

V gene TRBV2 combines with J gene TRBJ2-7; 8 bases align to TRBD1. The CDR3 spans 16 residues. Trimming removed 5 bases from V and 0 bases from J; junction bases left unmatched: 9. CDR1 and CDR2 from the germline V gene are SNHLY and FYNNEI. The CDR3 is CASSTPQGASSYEQYF. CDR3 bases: TGTGCCAGCAGTACCCCTCAGGGGGCGAGCTCCTACGAGCAGTACTTC. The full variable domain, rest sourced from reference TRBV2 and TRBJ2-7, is EPEVTQTPSHQVTQMGQEVILRCVPISNHLYFYWYRQILGQKVEFLVSFYNNEISEKSEIFDDQFSVERPDGSNFTLKIRSTKLEDSAMYFCASSTPQGASSYEQYFGPGTRLTVT.

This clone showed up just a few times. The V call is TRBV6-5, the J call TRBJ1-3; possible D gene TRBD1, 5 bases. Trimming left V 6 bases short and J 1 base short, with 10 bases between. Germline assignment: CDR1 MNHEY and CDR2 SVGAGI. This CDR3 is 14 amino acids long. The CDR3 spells CASRGGGSGNTIYF. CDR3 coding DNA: TGTGCCAGCAGGGGCGGGGGGTCTGGAAACACCATATATTTT.

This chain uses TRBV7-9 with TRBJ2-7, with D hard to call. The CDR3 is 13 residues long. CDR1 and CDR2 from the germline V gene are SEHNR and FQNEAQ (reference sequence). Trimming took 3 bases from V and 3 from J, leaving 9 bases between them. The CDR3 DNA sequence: TGTGCCAGCAGCTTCGGTCAGAACTACGAGCAGTACTTC. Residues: CASSFGQNYEQYF.

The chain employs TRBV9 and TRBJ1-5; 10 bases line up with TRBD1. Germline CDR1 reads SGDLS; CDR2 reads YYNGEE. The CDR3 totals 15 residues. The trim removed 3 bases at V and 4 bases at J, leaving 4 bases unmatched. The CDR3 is CASSATGGANQPQHF. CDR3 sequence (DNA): TGTGCCAGCAGCGCGACAGGGGGCGCAAATCAGCCCCAGCATTTT.

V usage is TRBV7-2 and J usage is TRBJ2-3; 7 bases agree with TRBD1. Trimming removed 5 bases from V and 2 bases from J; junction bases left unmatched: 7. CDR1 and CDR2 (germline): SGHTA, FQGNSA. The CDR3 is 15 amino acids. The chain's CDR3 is CASSPKTGTTDTQYF. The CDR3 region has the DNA TGTGCCAGCAGCCCGAAGACAGGGACCACAGATACGCAGTATTTT.

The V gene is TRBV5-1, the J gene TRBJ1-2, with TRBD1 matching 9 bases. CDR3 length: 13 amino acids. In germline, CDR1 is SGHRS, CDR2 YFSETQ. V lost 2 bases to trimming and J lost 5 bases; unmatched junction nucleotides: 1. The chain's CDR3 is CASSFDRGYGYTF. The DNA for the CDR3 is TGCGCCAGCAGCTTCGACAGGGGGTATGGCTACACCTTC.

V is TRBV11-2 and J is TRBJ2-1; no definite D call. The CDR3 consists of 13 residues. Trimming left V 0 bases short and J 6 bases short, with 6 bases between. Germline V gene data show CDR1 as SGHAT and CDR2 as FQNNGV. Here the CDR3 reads CASSLDLTNEQFF. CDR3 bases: TGTGCCAGCAGCTTAGATCTGACCAATGAGCAGTTCTTC.

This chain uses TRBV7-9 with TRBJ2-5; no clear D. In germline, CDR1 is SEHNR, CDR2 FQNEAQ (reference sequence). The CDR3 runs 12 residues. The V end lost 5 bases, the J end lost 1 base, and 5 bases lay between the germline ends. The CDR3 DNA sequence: TGTGCCAGCAGCCGTACCCAAGAGACCCAGTACTTC. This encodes CASSRTQETQYF.

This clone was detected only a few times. The CDR3 region has the DNA TGTGCCAGCAGGATGGACGGAAACACTGAAGCTTTCTTT. It specifies CASRMDGNTEAFF. The V and J genes are TRBV7-9 and TRBJ1-1; D remains unclear. Deletions cut 6 bases from V and 2 bases from J, with 10 bases between. The CDR3 sequence is 13 residues long. CDR1 SEHNR and CDR2 FQNEAQ come from the germline V gene (reference sequence).

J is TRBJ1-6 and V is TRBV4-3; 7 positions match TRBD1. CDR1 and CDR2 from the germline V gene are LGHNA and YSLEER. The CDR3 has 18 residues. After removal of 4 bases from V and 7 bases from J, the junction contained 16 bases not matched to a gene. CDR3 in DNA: TGCGCCAGCAGCCGGGACAGAAAGTCAAGCGATACGAATTCACCCCTCCACTTT. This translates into CASSRDRKSSDTNSPLHF.

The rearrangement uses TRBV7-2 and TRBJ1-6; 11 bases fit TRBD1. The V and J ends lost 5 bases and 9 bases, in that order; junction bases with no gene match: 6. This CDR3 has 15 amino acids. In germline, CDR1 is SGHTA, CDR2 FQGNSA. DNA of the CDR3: TGTGCCAGCAGCACCGGACAGGGGGCGAGTTCACCCCTCCACTTT. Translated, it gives CASSTGQGASSPLHF.

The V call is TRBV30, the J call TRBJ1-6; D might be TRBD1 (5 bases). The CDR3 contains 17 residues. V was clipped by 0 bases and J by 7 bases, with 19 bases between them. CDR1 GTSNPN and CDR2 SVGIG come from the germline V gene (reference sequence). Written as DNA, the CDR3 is TGTGCCTGGAGTGTATTCTCTGCAGGGACCCTCAATTCACCCCTCCACTTT. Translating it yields CAWSVFSAGTLNSPLHF.

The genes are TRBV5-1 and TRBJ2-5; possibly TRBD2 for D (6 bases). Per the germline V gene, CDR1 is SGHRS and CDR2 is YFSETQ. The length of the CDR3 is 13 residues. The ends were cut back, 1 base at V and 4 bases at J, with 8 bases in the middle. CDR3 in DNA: TGCGCCAGCAGCTTGTACGGGGGAGAGACCCAGTACTTC. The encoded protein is CASSLYGGETQYF.

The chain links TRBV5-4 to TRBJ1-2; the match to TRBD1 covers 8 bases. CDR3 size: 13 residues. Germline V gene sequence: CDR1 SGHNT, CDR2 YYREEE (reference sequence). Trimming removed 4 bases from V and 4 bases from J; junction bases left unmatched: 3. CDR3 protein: CASSPGTGYGYTF. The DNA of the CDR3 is TGTGCCAGCAGCCCCGGGACAGGCTATGGCTACACCTTC.

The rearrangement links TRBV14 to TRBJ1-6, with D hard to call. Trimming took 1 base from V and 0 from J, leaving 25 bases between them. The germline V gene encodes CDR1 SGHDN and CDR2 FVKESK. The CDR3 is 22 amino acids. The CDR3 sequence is CASSQVTPRGGRLSSYNSPLHF. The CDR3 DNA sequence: TGTGCCAGCAGCCAAGTAACCCCCAGAGGAGGGAGGCTGAGCTCCTATAATTCACCCCTCCACTTT.

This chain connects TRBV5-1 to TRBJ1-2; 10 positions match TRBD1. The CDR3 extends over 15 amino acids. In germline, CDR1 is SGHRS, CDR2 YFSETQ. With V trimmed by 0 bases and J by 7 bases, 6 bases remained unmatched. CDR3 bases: TGCGCCAGCAGCTTGGTGGGACAGGGGCAGGTTGGCTACACCTTC. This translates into CASSLVGQGQVGYTF.

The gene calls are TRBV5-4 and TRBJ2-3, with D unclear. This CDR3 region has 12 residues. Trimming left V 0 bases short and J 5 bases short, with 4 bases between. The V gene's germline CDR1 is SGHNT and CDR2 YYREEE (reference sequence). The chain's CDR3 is CASSLGVDTQYF. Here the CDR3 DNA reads TGTGCCAGCAGCTTGGGTGTAGATACGCAGTATTTT.